A single T cell receptor beta chain is shown here with its context. The data stem from a study of blood T cell repertoires in COVID-19. About the study: In each case, the material was cDNA or gDNA derived from T cells, B-cell-depleted T cells, or PBMCs.

Profiled with immunoSEQ multiplex PCR; TCRdb holds only in-frame clones, not every one. The table lists about 350,000 clones, about nine tenths of them singletons. Sequenced: PBMCs or T cells enriched from blood (not recorded which). This TCR was sampled from a woman in her thirties who had been exposed to COVID-19.

The CDR3 nucleotides are TGTGCCAGCAGCTACTCCGGACTAGCGAGCACAGATACGCAGTATTTT. Protein sequence: CASSYSGLASTDTQYF. The chain employs TRBV9 and TRBJ2-3; 9 bases align to TRBD2. CDR1 is SGDLS and CDR2 is YYNGEE in the germline V gene. With V trimmed by 4 bases and J by 0 bases, 6 bases remained unmatched. The CDR3 spans 16 residues.